The entry that follows covers one TCR beta chain sequence. Per the study methods: Quantification of nucleated cells was approximated via reference gene primer amplification. The protocol was immunoSEQ multiplex PCR, while the TCRdb copy is restricted to in-frame clones and leaves out a portion. V and J calls and clone size are copied from that table; D and trimming were computed from the DNA. The sample consists of about 170,000 clones, roughly 86% of them appearing once. Seattle's enrolled individuals joined amid active infection and were then monitored longitudinally. This specimen comes from a study of blood T cell repertoires in COVID-19. Study summary: Italy, Spain and the United States were the sources of the convalescent and acute COVID-19 samples. PBMCs, B-cell-depleted T cells, or T cells were the source of the cDNA or gDNA that made up the material.

CDR1 is SQVTM and CDR2 is ANQGSEA in the germline V gene. Trimming at V came to 4 bases and at J to 8 bases, leaving 12 bases not matched to a gene. The CDR3 runs to 16 residues. V usage is TRBV29-1 and J usage is TRBJ2-1; 12 nucleotides line up with TRBD2. This TCR was recovered from a woman aged 80 or older with COVID-19, enrolled during active disease. Sequencing input: peripheral blood. CDR3 nucleotide sequence: TGCAGCGTTGTGGCTAGCGGGAGGGCTAGTACTTATGAGCAGTTCTTC. Encoded protein: CSVVASGRASTYEQFF.